Listed below are T cell receptor beta chains from one sample, sequenced in a study of PD-1 blockade in classical Hodgkin lymphoma. Profiled with immunoSEQ multiplex PCR; TCRdb holds only in-frame clones, not every one. The data contain roughly 50,000 clones, about 84% of them singletons. The sequencing used peripheral blood mononuclear cells (PBMCs), collected at baseline. The receptor source for this set is a human donor with classical Hodgkin lymphoma. Both conserved end residues are part of each CDR3. The D gene is left open where the match is weak. Size is omitted from some rows. Given values are once, few, many or a class for expanded clones.

size: .
J: TRBJ1-5
D: TRBD1
V: TRBV10-2
DNA: TGCGCCAGCAGTGCACGACAGGGACTCGAAACTCAGCCCCAGCATTTT
CDR3: CASSARQGLETQPQHF

size: .
J: TRBJ1-3
D: .
V: TRBV6-1
DNA: TGTGCCAGCAGCGCCACTGTCGGTAGCGGAAACACCATATATTTT
CDR3: CASSATVGSGNTIYF

size: once
J: TRBJ2-1
D: TRBD2
V: TRBV29-1
DNA: TGCAGCGTTTCAACTAGCGGGAGAACGTTCTTC
CDR3: CSVSTSGRTFF

size: .
J: TRBJ2-6
D: .
V: TRBV29-1
DNA: TGCAGCGTCCATGACGCCTCTGGGGCCAACGTCCTGACTTTC
CDR3: CSVHDASGANVLTF

size: few
J: TRBJ2-1
D: TRBD2
V: TRBV6-5
DNA: TGTGCCAGCAGTTACGAGGCGGGAGGGCCCTATGAGCAGTTCTTC
CDR3: CASSYEAGGPYEQFF

size: .
J: TRBJ1-2
D: .
V: TRBV27
DNA: TGTGCCAGCAGGGGTAGGGGAACAGGGAAGGCTTCTGGCTACACCTTC
CDR3: CASRGRGTGKASGYTF

size: .
J: TRBJ2-1
D: TRBD2
V: TRBV6-5
DNA: TGTGCCAGCAACCTAGCGGGCGGGTCCTACAATGAGCAGTTCTTC
CDR3: CASNLAGGSYNEQFF

size: .
J: TRBJ2-2
D: TRBD1
V: TRBV2
DNA: TGTGCCAGCAGTGAAGGGGGACAGGGCACCGGGGAGCTGTTTTTT
CDR3: CASSEGGQGTGELFF

size: .
J: TRBJ2-5
D: .
V: TRBV11-2
DNA: TGTGCCAGCAGCCCAATACAGGGAAAAGAGACCCAGTACTTC
CDR3: CASSPIQGKETQYF

size: .
J: TRBJ1-2
D: TRBD1
V: TRBV18
DNA: TGTGCCAGCTCACTGCCGGGACAGGGGGACTATGGCTACACCTTC
CDR3: CASSLPGQGDYGYTF

size: .
J: TRBJ2-5
D: TRBD2
V: TRBV7-8
DNA: TGTGCCAGCAGCTTAGTGATAGCGGGAGTTTTGCGGGCTCAAGAGACCCAGTACTTC
CDR3: CASSLVIAGVLRAQETQYF

size: .
J: TRBJ2-1
D: TRBD2
V: TRBV27
DNA: TGTGCCAGCAGTTTAGCGGGAGGGGAGGCTGAGCAGTTCTTC
CDR3: CASSLAGGEAEQFF

size: .
J: TRBJ2-2
D: TRBD1
V: TRBV27
DNA: TGTGCCAGCATCATGAGGCCTCCGAACAGGGGTGCCGGGGAGCTGTTTTTT
CDR3: CASIMRPPNRGAGELFF

size: .
J: TRBJ1-1
D: .
V: TRBV7-6
DNA: TGTGCCAGCCCTTGGGGGAACACTGAAGCTTTCTTT
CDR3: CASPWGNTEAFF

size: .
J: TRBJ2-1
D: .
V: TRBV9
DNA: TGTGCCAGCAGCGTTCGGGGCGAGGGGTACAATGAGCAGTTCTTC
CDR3: CASSVRGEGYNEQFF

size: .
J: TRBJ2-7
D: TRBD2
V: TRBV18
DNA: TGTGCCAGCTCACCTAGCGGGAGCTCCTACGAGCAGTACTTC
CDR3: CASSPSGSSYEQYF

size: .
J: TRBJ1-2
D: .
V: TRBV30
DNA: TGTGCCTGGAGGATACAGGGAGCTAACTATGGCTACACCTTC
CDR3: CAWRIQGANYGYTF

size: few
J: TRBJ1-5
D: TRBD1
V: TRBV29-1
DNA: TGCAGCGTTGGGGGGACAGGTAATCAGCCCCAGCATTTT
CDR3: CSVGGTGNQPQHF

size: few
J: TRBJ2-2
D: .
V: TRBV5-6
DNA: TGTGCCAGTCGAGGAAAATCTTGGGTGAACACCGGGGAGCTGTTTTTT
CDR3: CASRGKSWVNTGELFF

size: few
J: TRBJ2-4
D: .
V: TRBV19
DNA: TGTGCCAGTAGTACTAGCCTTGTGGGGGGACAAAAACAAAACATTCAGTACTTC
CDR3: CASSTSLVGGQKQNIQYF

size: .
J: TRBJ1-2
D: .
V: TRBV27
DNA: TGTGCCAGCAGCCCCGTTAGGGGCCCCTATGGCTACACCTTC
CDR3: CASSPVRGPYGYTF

size: .
J: TRBJ2-7
D: .
V: TRBV6-6
DNA: TGTGCCAGCAGTTACTCGAATGGGGGTAGGTCCTACGAGCAGTACTTC
CDR3: CASSYSNGGRSYEQYF

size: .
J: TRBJ2-3
D: TRBD1
V: TRBV5-1
DNA: TGCGCCAGTAACCTCCAGACCAGGGGGATCACAGATACGCAGTATTTT
CDR3: CASNLQTRGITDTQYF

size: .
J: TRBJ2-6
D: .
V: TRBV29-1
DNA: TGCAGCGTTGGAAGCTCTGGGGCCAACGTCCTGACTTTC
CDR3: CSVGSSGANVLTF

size: few
J: TRBJ2-7
D: .
V: TRBV11-2
DNA: TGTGCCAGTAAGCTGGGCGGCAGCTACGAGCAGTACTTC
CDR3: CASKLGGSYEQYF

size: .
J: TRBJ2-5
D: .
V: TRBV19
DNA: TGTGCCAGTAGTATAGATCTGAGGGTTGAGACCCAGTACTTC
CDR3: CASSIDLRVETQYF

size: .
J: TRBJ1-1
D: .
V: TRBV6-6
DNA: TGTGCCAGCAGTTATTCGGGGGCTCTCACTGAAGCTTTCTTT
CDR3: CASSYSGALTEAFF

size: once
J: TRBJ1-1
D: TRBD1
V: TRBV10-3
DNA: TGTGCCATCAGTGAGCCAAAATTTCGGACAGGGTCTGAAGCTTTCTTT
CDR3: CAISEPKFRTGSEAFF

size: few
J: TRBJ1-1
D: TRBD1
V: TRBV15
DNA: TGTGCCACCAGCACAGGGACAGGGACGGGCACTGAAGCTTTCTTT
CDR3: CATSTGTGTGTEAFF

size: few
J: TRBJ1-3
D: .
V: TRBV10-3
DNA: TGTGCCATCAGTGCCGTGACAAAAAGGGGAAACACCATATATTTT
CDR3: CAISAVTKRGNTIYF

size: .
J: TRBJ2-1
D: .
V: TRBV18
DNA: TGTGCCAGCTCCCCTCTAAGGGGTGAGCAGTTCTTC
CDR3: CASSPLRGEQFF

size: .
J: TRBJ2-5
D: TRBD1
V: TRBV4-2
DNA: TGTGCCAGCAGCCGCCGAGGGGGTAAGACAGGGCAGGAGACCCAGTACTTC
CDR3: CASSRRGGKTGQETQYF

size: .
J: TRBJ1-2
D: .
V: TRBV4-1
DNA: TGCGCCAGCAGCCAAGTTGAAGACTGGGTGAATGGCTACACCTTC
CDR3: CASSQVEDWVNGYTF

size: .
J: TRBJ2-3
D: TRBD2
V: TRBV10-3
DNA: TGTGCCATCAGTGAGGGGACTAGCGGGAGACGAGATACGCAGTATTTT
CDR3: CAISEGTSGRRDTQYF

size: .
J: TRBJ2-2
D: .
V: TRBV5-8
DNA: TGTGCCAGCAGCTTGGCCCCCAGCAGCCTAACCGGGGAGCTGTTTTTT
CDR3: CASSLAPSSLTGELFF

size: .
J: TRBJ1-1
D: TRBD1
V: TRBV7-8
DNA: TGTGCCAGCAGCTTCCGGGACAGCCACAATCAAGCTTTCTTT
CDR3: CASSFRDSHNQAFF

size: .
J: TRBJ1-5
D: .
V: TRBV2
DNA: TGTGCCAGTTCGTCACAGGGTGGAAGTCAGCCCCAGCATTTT
CDR3: CASSSQGGSQPQHF

size: .
J: TRBJ1-2
D: TRBD1
V: TRBV29-1
DNA: TGCAGCGTGGACAGGGTCTATGGCTACACCTTC
CDR3: CSVDRVYGYTF

size: .
J: TRBJ2-7
D: TRBD1
V: TRBV25-1
DNA: TGTGCCAGCAGTGGACCCGGACAGGGGAAGCAGTACTTC
CDR3: CASSGPGQGKQYF

size: .
J: TRBJ2-1
D: .
V: TRBV25-1
DNA: TGTGCCAGCAGTGAATATAAGGGATACAATGAGCAGTTCTTC
CDR3: CASSEYKGYNEQFF

size: once
J: TRBJ2-1
D: .
V: TRBV23-1
DNA: TGCGCCAGCAGTCAATGTAGGGGCAAGTGCTCCCCTCCGTTCTTC
CDR3: CASSQCRGKCSPPFF

size: .
J: TRBJ2-5
D: .
V: TRBV2
DNA: TGTGCCAGCAGCCCCCGGCCTGAACCCCAAGAGACCCAGTACTTC
CDR3: CASSPRPEPQETQYF

size: .
J: TRBJ2-7
D: TRBD2
V: TRBV4-1
DNA: TGCGCCAGTTCATCTACTAGCGGGATGTACGAGCAGTACTTC
CDR3: CASSSTSGMYEQYF

size: .
J: TRBJ1-3
D: .
V: TRBV25-1
DNA: TGTGCCAGCAGTGAATATGTAGGGACCGCCGGAAACACCATATATTTT
CDR3: CASSEYVGTAGNTIYF

size: .
J: TRBJ2-3
D: TRBD1
V: TRBV7-9
DNA: TGTGCCAGCAGCCCGAGGGGGCCAGATACGCAGTATTTT
CDR3: CASSPRGPDTQYF

size: .
J: TRBJ2-4
D: .
V: TRBV29-1
DNA: TGCAGCGTTGGAGGAGACATTCAGTACTTC
CDR3: CSVGGDIQYF

size: .
J: TRBJ2-3
D: .
V: TRBV14
DNA: TGTGCCAGCAGCCCTTGGACTCTTCGGGGCACAGATACGCAGTATTTT
CDR3: CASSPWTLRGTDTQYF

size: .
J: TRBJ1-1
D: TRBD1
V: TRBV6-1
DNA: TGTGCCAGCAGTGAAAACAGGGGGCTGGCTTTCTTT
CDR3: CASSENRGLAFF

size: .
J: TRBJ2-7
D: .
V: TRBV30
DNA: TGTGCCTGGAGTGTGGGTCAGGCAACCTACGAGCAGTACTTC
CDR3: CAWSVGQATYEQYF

size: .
J: TRBJ1-1
D: .
V: TRBV7-9
DNA: TGTGCCAGCAGCCTGGGGCAGACGAACACTGAAGCTTTCTTT
CDR3: CASSLGQTNTEAFF

size: .
J: TRBJ2-3
D: .
V: TRBV12-5
DNA: TGTGCTAGTGGTTTGATGTGGGAAACAGATACGCAGTATTTT
CDR3: CASGLMWETDTQYF

size: .
J: TRBJ2-5
D: .
V: TRBV5-4
DNA: TGTGCCAGCAGCCCGAGAGAGCAAGAGACCCAGTACTTC
CDR3: CASSPREQETQYF

size: few
J: TRBJ2-1
D: .
V: TRBV6-5
DNA: TGTGCCAGCAGTTCGGCGGGCGGGAATGAGCAGTTCTTC
CDR3: CASSSAGGNEQFF

size: .
J: TRBJ2-5
D: .
V: TRBV29-1
DNA: TGCAGCGTTATACCTAGTACTCCGGAGACCCAGTACTTC
CDR3: CSVIPSTPETQYF

size: .
J: TRBJ2-7
D: TRBD1
V: TRBV27
DNA: TGTGCCAGCAAATTACGACAGGGGCCCTACGAGCAGTACTTC
CDR3: CASKLRQGPYEQYF

size: .
J: TRBJ1-1
D: .
V: TRBV10-3
DNA: TGTGCCATCAGCTGGGGAGGTAACACTGAAGCTTTCTTT
CDR3: CAISWGGNTEAFF

size: .
J: TRBJ1-2
D: TRBD1
V: TRBV6-4
DNA: TGTGCCAGCCAACCCTGGACAGGGAACTATGGCTACACCTTC
CDR3: CASQPWTGNYGYTF

size: .
J: TRBJ1-1
D: .
V: TRBV6-1
DNA: TGTGCCAGCAGTGAGTCCGGAGGGGGTGGTGGGAACACTGAAGCTTTCTTT
CDR3: CASSESGGGGGNTEAFF